The 18 T cell receptor beta chains listed next were all sequenced from one sample in a study of vaccination and CD4 T cells after COVID-19. Scientists ran DNA taken from cultured CD4+ T cells through the Oncomine TCR Beta short-read assay for sequencing. TCRdb redid the calling of the PCR reads with MiXCR, one entry per CDR3 protein. The sample holds 17,000 or so distinct CDR3 sequences, 55% seen once. No antigen has been identified for these receptors. As for treatment: roughly ten-day PBMC culture with coronavirus spike peptide pools or control peptides (ViraFEST assay). The sequenced sample was CD4+ T cells from blood, cultured in vitro. The origin of the receptors is a human donor who had recovered from COVID-19.

The V and J genes are TRBV10-3 and TRBJ2-1; TRBD2 agrees at 10 bases. Germline loops: CDR1 ENHRY, CDR2 SYGVKD. Germline trimming cut 6 bases from V and 7 bases from J; bases unmatched to any gene: 15. The CDR3 is 17 residues long. The CDR3 DNA sequence: TGTGCCATCAGAACGGCTAGCGGGAGAGCTTCGTCGAATGAGCAGTTCTTC. Its protein product is CAIRTASGRASSNEQFF.

The rearrangement uses TRBV20-1 and TRBJ1-1; weak D call: TRBD1 (6 bases). This CDR3 spans 14 amino acids. From germline, CDR1 is DFQATT and CDR2 SNEGSKA (reference sequence). Trimming stripped 3 bases from V and 1 base from J, with 12 bases between. The CDR3 is CSASSGTSNTEAFF. The CDR3 DNA follows: TGCAGTGCTAGTTCCGGGACATCGAACACTGAAGCTTTCTTT.

This sequence joins TRBV7-9 and TRBJ2-5; perhaps TRBD2 as D (5 bases). Germline V gene sequence: CDR1 SEHNR, CDR2 FQNEAQ (reference sequence). V lost 5 bases and J lost 4, with 14 bases in between. The CDR3 spans 14 residues. CDR3: CASSLDRGVETQYF. The CDR3 DNA reads TGTGCCAGCAGCCTTGACCGGGGTGTAGAGACCCAGTACTTC.

The chain has TRBV10-3 and TRBJ2-1; D might be TRBD1 (5 bases). Per the germline V gene, CDR1 is ENHRY and CDR2 is SYGVKD. The CDR3 contains 14 residues. Between the trimmed V and J ends, which lost 6 bases and 4 bases, there was a span of 13 bases. CDR3 residues: CAISYSDIYNEQFF. The CDR3 DNA follows: TGTGCCATCAGCTACTCGGACATTTACAATGAGCAGTTCTTC.

This clonotype was detected only a few times. The chain recombines TRBV4-3 with TRBJ1-2, with a possible D match to TRBD1 (5 bases). The ends were cut back, 0 bases at V and 4 bases at J, with 9 bases in the middle. In germline, CDR1 is LGHNA, CDR2 YSLEER. This CDR3 has 14 amino acids. The CDR3 DNA sequence: TGCGCCAGCAGCCAAGACAGGGAGGCCTATGGCTACACCTTC. Translated, it gives CASSQDREAYGYTF.

The sample holds a few counts of this clonotype. J is TRBJ1-3 and V is TRBV20-1; D perhaps matches TRBD1 (5 bases). The V end lost 0 bases, the J end lost 3 bases, and 9 bases lay between the germline ends. Germline values: CDR1 DFQATT, CDR2 SNEGSKA (reference sequence). CDR3 length: 14 amino acids. In DNA, the CDR3 is TGCAGTGCTAGAGATTACAGGATTGGAAACACCATATATTTT. Translated, it gives CSARDYRIGNTIYF.

The CDR3, as DNA: TGCAGTGCTAGAAATCCAGGGGCAGGGGACAATCAGCCCCAGCATTTT. As protein: CSARNPGAGDNQPQHF. The chain joins TRBV20-1 to TRBJ1-5; D may be TRBD1 (6 bases). The CDR3 extends over 16 amino acids. Germline-derived CDR1 and CDR2 are DFQATT and SNEGSKA (reference sequence). Trimming removed 2 bases at V and 3 bases at J, with 17 bases between.

The chain is built from TRBV19 and TRBJ1-5; D may be TRBD1 (6 bases). Trimming left V 7 bases short and J 2 bases short, with 12 bases between. The CDR3 is 14 amino acids. From germline, CDR1 is LNHDA and CDR2 SQIVND (reference sequence). CDR3 DNA: TGTGCCAGTAATCTAAGGGGGGGCAATCAGCCCCAGCATTTT. Its protein is CASNLRGGNQPQHF.

The gene calls are TRBV10-3 and TRBJ2-1; 9 positions agree with TRBD2. J was trimmed by 3 bases and V by 2 bases; bases with no gene match: 8. The CDR3 has 17 residues. Looked up from germline, CDR1 is ENHRY and CDR2 is SYGVKD. The CDR3 sequence: CAISEGAGGPHYNEQFF. The CDR3 DNA is TGTGCCATCAGTGAGGGGGCGGGAGGGCCACACTACAATGAGCAGTTCTTC.

This clonotype is medium-sized within its sample. The V call is TRBV10-3, the J call TRBJ2-1; TRBD2 agrees at 7 bases. The germline CDR1 and CDR2 sequences are ENHRY and SYGVKD. CDR3 length equals 15 residues. The ends lost 7 bases at V and 2 bases at J; junction bases unmatched: 8. As DNA, the CDR3 is TGTGCCATCAAGGAGGTGGGAGGGACCTACAATGAGCAGTTCTTC. This codes for CAIKEVGGTYNEQFF.

V usage is TRBV7-3 and J usage is TRBJ2-2; D gene unclear. Per germline, CDR1 SGHTA and CDR2 FQGTGA. This CDR3 spans 14 amino acids. V dropped 5 bases and J dropped 6 bases, with 13 bases sitting between them. The CDR3 DNA sequence: TGTGCCAGCAGCGCAGTCGGTCCTCCCGGGGAGCTGTTTTTT. It encodes CASSAVGPPGELFF.

The chain joins TRBV11-2 to TRBJ2-1, with TRBD2 as a possible D gene (5 bases). The germline V gene has CDR1 SGHAT and CDR2 FQNNGV. The CDR3 runs to 14 residues. Trimming shortened V by 5 bases and J by 6 bases, and 14 bases separated the two germline ends. The CDR3 coding sequence is TGTGCCAGCAGCCCCCTAAGGACTGTCAATGAGCAGTTCTTC. Its translation: CASSPLRTVNEQFF.

This clonotype was observed a few times. This rearrangement joins TRBV6-1 to TRBJ2-3; 11 nucleotides match TRBD2. Per the germline V gene, CDR1 is MNHNS and CDR2 is SASEGT. The length of the CDR3 is 16 residues. The J segment lost 4 bases and the V segment lost 5 bases, leaving 8 bases of the junction unmatched. CDR3 amino acids: CASSHSGRGRADTQYF. CDR3 coding DNA: TGTGCCAGCAGTCATAGCGGGAGGGGTCGGGCAGATACGCAGTATTTT.

The V call is TRBV7-2, the J call TRBJ1-1; no clear D gene. This CDR3 is 14 amino acids long. The V end was cut by 3 bases, the J end by 4 bases, with 12 bases between. Looked up from germline, CDR1 is SGHTA and CDR2 is FQGNSA. The CDR3 loop is CASSLVGRSTEAFF. CDR3 DNA sequence: TGTGCCAGCAGCTTGGTTGGAAGGAGCACTGAAGCTTTCTTT.

The chain uses TRBV27 and TRBJ2-6, with 11 positions matching TRBD1. V lost 2 bases to trimming and J lost 0 bases; unmatched junction nucleotides: 9. The V gene's germline CDR1 is MNHEY and CDR2 SMNVEV (reference sequence). This CDR3 comprises 20 residues. The CDR3 protein is CASSLRGDRGYDSGANVLTF. The CDR3 DNA follows: TGTGCCAGCAGTTTAAGGGGGGACAGGGGGTACGACTCTGGGGCCAACGTCCTGACTTTC.

This clonotype was detected only once. The rearrangement joins TRBV28 to TRBJ1-1, with 10 bases fitting TRBD1. CDR1 and CDR2 (germline): MDHEN, SYDVKM. V dropped 5 bases and J dropped 10; count of bases not matched to a gene: 13. This CDR3 contains 15 residues. In nucleotides, the CDR3 is TGTGCCAGCAGTCACGGACAGGGGGTCGATTTTGGAGCTTTCTTT. Translating it yields CASSHGQGVDFGAFF.

The V and J genes are TRBV11-2 and TRBJ1-5; unclear D gene. This CDR3 has 16 amino acids. The germline CDR1 and CDR2 sequences are SGHAT and FQNNGV. The V gene lost 0 bases and the J gene lost 0 bases, with 9 bases spanning the gap. The CDR3 loop reads CASSLEVGGSNQPQHF. In DNA form, the CDR3 reads TGTGCCAGCAGCTTAGAAGTCGGAGGTAGCAATCAGCCCCAGCATTTT.

The chain carries TRBV7-2 and TRBJ2-2; D is unclear. V was trimmed by 5 bases and J by 5 bases, leaving 12 bases between them. The V gene's germline CDR1 is SGHTA and CDR2 FQGNSA. The CDR3 sequence is 14 residues long. As DNA, the CDR3 is TGTGCCAGCAGCCCCCTCTTAGGTACCGGGGAGCTGTTTTTT. Encoded protein: CASSPLLGTGELFF.